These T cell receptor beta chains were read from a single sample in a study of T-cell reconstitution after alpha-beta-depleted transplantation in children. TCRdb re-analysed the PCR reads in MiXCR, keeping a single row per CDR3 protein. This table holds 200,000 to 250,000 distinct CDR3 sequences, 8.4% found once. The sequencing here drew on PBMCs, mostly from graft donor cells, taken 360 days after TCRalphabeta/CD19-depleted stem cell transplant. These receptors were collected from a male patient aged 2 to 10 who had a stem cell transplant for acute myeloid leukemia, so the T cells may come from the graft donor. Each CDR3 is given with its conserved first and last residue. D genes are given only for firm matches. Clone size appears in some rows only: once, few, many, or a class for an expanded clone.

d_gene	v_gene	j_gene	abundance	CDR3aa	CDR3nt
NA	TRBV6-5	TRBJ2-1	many	CASSYRARDYNEQFF	TGTGCCAGCAGTTACCGGGCCAGGGACTACAATGAGCAGTTCTTC
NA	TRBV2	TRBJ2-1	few	CASSERRTDNEQFF	TGTGCCAGCAGTGAACGCCGGACTGACAATGAGCAGTTCTTC
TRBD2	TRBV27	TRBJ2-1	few	CASSFIYWTSGRADEQFF	TGTGCCAGCAGTTTCATATATTGGACTAGCGGGAGGGCGGATGAGCAGTTCTTC
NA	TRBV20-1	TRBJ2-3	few	CSASWTVRTDTQYF	TGCAGTGCTAGTTGGACAGTGCGAACAGATACGCAGTATTTT
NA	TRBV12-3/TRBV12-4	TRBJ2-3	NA	CASSLDSYSVSDTQYF	TGTGCCAGCAGTTTAGACAGCTACTCGGTATCCGATACGCAGTATTTT
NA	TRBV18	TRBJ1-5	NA	CASSPAGGHNQPQHF	TGTGCCAGCTCACCAGCAGGAGGGCACAATCAGCCCCAGCATTTT
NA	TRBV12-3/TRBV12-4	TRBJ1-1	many	CASSLALLNTEAFF	TGTGCCAGCAGTTTAGCCTTACTGAACACTGAAGCTTTCTTT
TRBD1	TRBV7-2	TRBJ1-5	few	CASSTRTGGGQPQHF	TGTGCCAGCAGCACGAGGACAGGGGGCGGACAGCCCCAGCATTTT
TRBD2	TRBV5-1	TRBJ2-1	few	CASSPRSLAGGYNEQFF	TGCGCCAGCAGCCCAAGATCACTAGCGGGAGGGTACAATGAGCAGTTCTTC
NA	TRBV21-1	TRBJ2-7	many	CASSKGRNEQYF	TGTGCCAGCAGCAAAGGCAGGAACGAGCAGTACTTC
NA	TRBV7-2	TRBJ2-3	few	CASSLLAESTDTQYF	TGTGCCAGCAGCCTCTTAGCCGAAAGCACAGATACGCAGTATTTT
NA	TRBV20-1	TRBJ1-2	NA	CSARDRRGDYGYTF	TGCAGTGCTAGAGATAGACGGGGGGACTATGGCTACACCTTC
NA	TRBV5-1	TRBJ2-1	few	CASSLGSAGDEQFF	TGCGCCAGCAGCTTGGGGTCGGCCGGGGATGAGCAGTTCTTC
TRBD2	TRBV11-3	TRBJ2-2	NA	CASSLSFVLAGGPGWVGELFF	TGTGCCAGCAGCTTATCTTTTGTTCTAGCGGGAGGGCCGGGATGGGTCGGGGAGCTGTTTTTT
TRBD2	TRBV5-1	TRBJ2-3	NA	CASSRTRTSGPSTDTQYF	TGCGCCAGCAGCCGCACCCGGACTAGCGGTCCTAGCACAGATACGCAGTATTTT
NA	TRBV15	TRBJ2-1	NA	CATSRDVKVYNEQFF	TGTGCCACCAGCAGAGACGTGAAAGTCTACAATGAGCAGTTCTTC
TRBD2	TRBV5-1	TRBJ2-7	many	CASSFIGLAEEVGPYEQYF	TGCGCCAGCAGCTTTATCGGACTAGCGGAAGAGGTTGGGCCCTACGAGCAGTACTTC
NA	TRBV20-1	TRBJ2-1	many	CSAGPAGEGKFF	TGCAGTGCTGGGCCGGCTGGGGAAGGGAAGTTCTTC
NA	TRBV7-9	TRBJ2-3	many	CASSLGVTSTDTQYF	TGTGCCAGCAGCTTAGGGGTTACTAGCACAGATACGCAGTATTTT
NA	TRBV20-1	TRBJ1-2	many	CSARDFTGHYYGYTF	TGCAGTGCTAGAGATTTTACAGGGCACTACTATGGCTACACCTTC
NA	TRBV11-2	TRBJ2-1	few	CASTDRQFYNEQFF	TGTGCCAGCACGGATAGACAGTTTTACAATGAGCAGTTCTTC
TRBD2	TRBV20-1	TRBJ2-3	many	CSASEPGLAGADTQYF	TGCAGTGCCTCTGAACCGGGACTAGCGGGAGCGGATACGCAGTATTTT
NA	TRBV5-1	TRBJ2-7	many	CASSLVTLGHGYEQYF	TGCGCCAGCAGCTTGGTTACGCTGGGGCACGGCTACGAGCAGTACTTC
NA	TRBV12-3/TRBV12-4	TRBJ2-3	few	CASTQRLLFTDTQYF	TGTGCCAGCACTCAGAGGTTACTATTCACAGATACGCAGTATTTT
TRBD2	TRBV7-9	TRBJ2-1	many	CASSRTSGSHNEQFF	TGTGCCAGCAGCAGGACTAGCGGGAGTCACAATGAGCAGTTCTTC
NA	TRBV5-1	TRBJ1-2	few	CASGPQGNYGYTF	TGCGCCAGCGGTCCTCAGGGGAACTATGGCTACACCTTC
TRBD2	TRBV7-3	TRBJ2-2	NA	CASSMGTSGYTGELFF	TGTGCCAGCAGCATGGGGACTAGCGGATACACCGGGGAGCTGTTTTTT
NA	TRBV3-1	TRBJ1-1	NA	CASSQVQLTTNTEAFF	TGTGCCAGCAGCCAAGTCCAGCTGACCACGAACACTGAAGCTTTCTTT
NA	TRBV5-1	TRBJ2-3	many	CASGPPDSDTQYF	TGCGCCAGCGGGCCCCCGGATTCAGATACGCAGTATTTT
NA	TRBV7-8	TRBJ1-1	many	CASSLRPLNTEAFF	TGTGCCAGCAGCTTAAGGCCTTTGAACACTGAAGCTTTCTTT
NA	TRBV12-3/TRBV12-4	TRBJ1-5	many	CASSLGGASGPQHF	TGTGCCAGCAGTTTAGGGGGTGCCTCGGGGCCCCAGCATTTT
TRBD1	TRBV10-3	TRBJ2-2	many	CAIRTGMNTGELFF	TGTGCCATCAGGACAGGGATGAACACCGGGGAGCTGTTTTTT
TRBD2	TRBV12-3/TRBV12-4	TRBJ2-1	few	CASSTGTSGGNEQFF	TGTGCCAGCAGTACCGGGACTAGCGGGGGCAATGAGCAGTTCTTC
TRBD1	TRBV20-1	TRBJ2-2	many	CSALTGGNTGELFF	TGCAGTGCCTTGACAGGGGGGAACACCGGGGAGCTGTTTTTT
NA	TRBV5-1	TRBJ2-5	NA	CASSYWEYQETQYF	TGCGCCAGCAGTTACTGGGAGTACCAAGAGACCCAGTACTTC
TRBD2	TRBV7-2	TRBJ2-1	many	CASSTSGTRLNEQFF	TGTGCCAGCAGCACTAGCGGGACTAGATTAAATGAGCAGTTCTTC